Listed here are 15 T cell receptor beta chains from one sample, sequenced in a study of beta chain features in type 1 diabetes. Reverse transcription of all isolated RNA meant that expressed TCRB transcripts were sequenced. Data came from immunoSEQ multiplex PCR; TCRdb stores just in-frame clones and leaves some out. The sample contains roughly 500,000 clones, around 10% of which appear only once. Sequenced input: naive CD4+ T cells from blood. The receptors come from a woman younger than 30 in good health.

This chain links TRBV7-2 with TRBJ1-6; D gene ambiguous. CDR1 and CDR2 (germline): SGHTA, FQGNSA. The CDR3 length is 18 residues. V was cut by 1 base and J by 0 bases, with 13 bases left in between. CDR3 nucleotide sequence: TGTGCCAGCAGCTTAGACGGGCAGCGTAGCTCCTATAATTCACCCCTCCACTTT. It encodes CASSLDGQRSSYNSPLHF.

The chain carries TRBV9 and TRBJ1-1; TRBD1 aligns across 7 bases. In germline, CDR1 is SGDLS, CDR2 YYNGEE. The CDR3 totals 13 residues. J was trimmed by 4 bases and V by 2 bases; bases with no gene match: 2. The DNA of the CDR3 is TGTGCCAGCAGCGTTAGGACAGGCACTGAAGCTTTCTTT. The encoded protein is CASSVRTGTEAFF.

The sample holds a few counts of this clone. The rearrangement links TRBV2 to TRBJ1-2; the D is unclear. Deletions cut 7 bases from V and 0 bases from J, with 9 bases between. CDR3 length: 13 amino acids. Per germline, CDR1 SNHLY and CDR2 FYNNEI. The CDR3 sequence is CASTQVTNYGYTF. The CDR3 DNA reads TGTGCCAGCACCCAGGTCACTAACTATGGCTACACCTTC.

The chain carries TRBV28 and TRBJ2-5, with D possibly TRBD2 on 7 matching bases. Germline CDR1 is MDHEN and CDR2 is SYDVKM. Trimming cost V 6 bases and J 7 bases, with 18 bases left between them. The CDR3 has 14 residues. CDR3 sequence reads: CASSLEGGAGTQYF. CDR3 coding DNA: TGTGCCAGCAGCCTGGAGGGGGGGGCAGGGACCCAGTACTTC.

This clone has more than one count but fewer than ten. The genes are TRBV7-3 and TRBJ2-3; no clear D. CDR3 size: 14 residues. CDR1 is SGHTA and CDR2 is FQGTGA in the germline V gene. V gave up 5 bases and J gave up 0 bases, with 9 bases separating them. The CDR3 coding sequence is TGTGCCAGCAGCCCATTCTCGAGCACAGATACGCAGTATTTT. It encodes CASSPFSSTDTQYF.

The chain employs TRBV14 and TRBJ2-7; D is tentatively TRBD1 or TRBD2 (5 bases each). Looked up from germline, CDR1 is SGHDN and CDR2 is FVKESK. The CDR3 contains 16 residues. Trimming removed 5 bases from V and 5 bases from J, with 22 bases in between. The CDR3 sequence: CASSKRTGRLGHEQYF. The CDR3 DNA sequence: TGTGCCAGCAGCAAACGAACGGGGCGTTTAGGCCACGAGCAGTACTTC.

V gene TRBV7-9 combines with J gene TRBJ2-1; D uncertain. Germline V CDR1 and CDR2: SEHNR, FQNEAQ (reference sequence). Trimming removed 2 bases from V and 4 bases from J, with 12 bases in between. The CDR3 runs 15 residues. The CDR3 DNA reads TGTGCCAGCAGCTTACTTTCCAGTAAATACAATGAGCAGTTCTTC. It specifies CASSLLSSKYNEQFF.

J is TRBJ2-2 and V is TRBV4-1; D is possibly TRBD1 or TRBD2 (5 bases each). V was pared by 4 bases and J by 10 bases, with 28 bases between. Germline assignment: CDR1 MGHRA and CDR2 YSYEKL. The CDR3 is 18 amino acids. The CDR3 loop is CASSRQRARGQGLMELFF. CDR3 sequence (DNA): TGCGCCAGCAGCCGCCAAAGGGCCCGAGGGCAGGGCTTAATGGAGCTGTTTTTT.

This clone was seen only a few times. V is TRBV5-1 and J is TRBJ2-7; possible D gene TRBD1, 6 bases. Trimming took 4 bases from V and 6 from J, leaving 17 bases between them. The germline V gene encodes CDR1 SGHRS and CDR2 YFSETQ. The CDR3 has 14 residues. The chain's CDR3 is CASSQQGNAGEQYF. The DNA for the CDR3 is TGCGCCAGCAGCCAACAGGGAAACGCTGGCGAGCAGTACTTC.

The V call is TRBV14, the J call TRBJ2-5, with 8 positions matching TRBD2. After removal of 7 bases from V and 5 bases from J, the junction contained 12 bases not matched to a gene. The germline V gene has CDR1 SGHDN and CDR2 FVKESK. CDR3 length equals 15 residues. The CDR3 protein is CASNRHGGAVETQYF. CDR3 in DNA: TGTGCCAGCAACCGTCACGGGGGGGCCGTGGAGACCCAGTACTTC.

The V and J genes are TRBV7-9 and TRBJ2-3; 7 nucleotides align to TRBD2. The CDR3 totals 13 residues. Looked up from germline, CDR1 is SEHNR and CDR2 is FQNEAQ (reference sequence). V shed 6 bases and J 3 bases; nucleotides not matched to a gene: 3. DNA for the CDR3: TGTGCCAGCAGAAATAGCGGGACAGATACGCAGTATTTT. Protein sequence: CASRNSGTDTQYF. Together with reference TRBV7-9 and TRBJ2-3, the CDR3 gives the full variable domain: DTGVSQNPRHKITKRGQNVTFRCDPISEHNRLYWYRQTLGQGPEFLTYFQNEAQLEKSRLLSDRFSAERPKGSFSTLEIQRTEQGDSAMYLCASRNSGTDTQYFGPGTRLTVL.

The chain uses TRBV2 and TRBJ2-7; 7 bases line up with TRBD1. CDR3 size: 13 residues. After removal of 6 bases from V and 2 bases from J, the junction contained 4 bases not matched to a gene. The germline CDR1 and CDR2 sequences are SNHLY and FYNNEI. CDR3 in DNA: TGTGCCAGCAGGGCCGGGACAGCCTACGAGCAGTACTTC. This encodes CASRAGTAYEQYF.

The chain joins TRBV6-5 to TRBJ1-5; D not resolved. The CDR3 spans 13 residues. Trimming shortened V by 6 bases and J by 1 base, and 7 bases separated the two germline ends. Per the germline V gene, CDR1 is MNHEY and CDR2 is SVGAGI. The chain's CDR3 is CASRGISNQPQHF. CDR3 in DNA: TGTGCCAGCAGGGGCATCAGCAATCAGCCCCAGCATTTT.

This clone was seen a single time. The chain carries TRBV15 and TRBJ1-6; 7 nucleotides align to TRBD1. J lost 10 bases, V lost 5 bases, and 11 bases had no gene match. Germline V gene sequence: CDR1 LNHNV, CDR2 YYDKDF (reference sequence). This CDR3 comprises 15 residues. The CDR3, as DNA: TGTGCCACCAGCGGGCGAACAGGGGATCTCTCACCCCTCCACTTT. Protein sequence: CATSGRTGDLSPLHF.

The gene calls are TRBV19 and TRBJ1-5; D is undetermined. CDR1 LNHDA and CDR2 SQIVND come from the germline V gene (reference sequence). The CDR3 contains 13 residues. The germline V and J ends were trimmed by 1 base and 5 bases, with 6 bases remaining between them. The CDR3 loop reads CASSIALHQPQHF. CDR3 sequence (DNA): TGTGCCAGTAGTATAGCGCTGCATCAGCCCCAGCATTTT.